This T cell receptor (beta chain) was documented in a study of identical twins. TCRdb reprocessed the 5' RACE reads via MiXCR and lists one record per CDR3 protein. The sample includes about 700,000 distinct CDR3 sequences, around 8.3% of them seen just once. Trimming left V 6 bases short and J 1 base short, with 13 bases between. The germline V gene has CDR1 SGHRS and CDR2 YFSETQ. This CDR3 region has 14 residues. This clonotype has only a few counts. These same data were also listed under a study on yellow fever vaccine responses in identical twins.

The sequenced material came from PBMCs. The V call is TRBV5-1, the J call TRBJ2-5; no clear D gene. This receptor was taken from a woman under 30 in good health. CDR3 bases: TGCGCCAGCACGTCAAAAAACTCCCAAGAGACCCAGTACTTC. Translating gives CASTSKNSQETQYF.